This T cell receptor beta chain was sequenced for a study of blood T cell repertoires in COVID-19 (dated by TCRdb to about 2020). As for the study more broadly: Samples covering the acute and convalescent phases of COVID-19 were provided by collaborators in the United States, Italy and Spain. The repertoires were released in a freely available public database intended as a resource for research on the immune response to SARS-CoV-2. The sample metadata nearly always contained a de-identified subject ID, COVID-19 status, age in years and sex. The dataset comprised deeply sampled blood TCRbeta repertoires from subjects exposed to, actively infected with, or recovered from COVID-19. The prospective study material was composed of cDNA or gDNA derived from T cells, B-cell-depleted T cells, or PBMCs. HLA class I and class II types, where available, came from metadata supplied by the sample provider rather than from assay-based typing. Samples came from the ongoing ImmuneRACE study (first 160 participants) plus 1,254 subjects from 6 global collaborators. General study outcomes and caveats: The amount of clinical and demographic metadata varied by source and participant and was provided uncurated.

Enrolling through a virtual design, the prospective study's participants ranged in age from about 18 to 100 years and lived across some 22 United States geographic areas. Cohort assignment in the prospective study relied on participant-reported clinical history from a screening survey and a study questionnaire. ImmuneRACE Cohort 3 recovered participants were defined by two consecutive negative NP/OP PCR tests, healthcare professional clearance, or symptom resolution. In the prospective study, mobile phlebotomists collected whole blood, serum and a nasopharyngeal or oropharyngeal swab from each participant. Additional blood draws and questionnaires over an approximately 2-month period could optionally be provided by prospective study participants. Prospective study blood samples were shipped either frozen or at room temperature before DNA extraction. The immunoSEQ Assay, a bias-controlled multiplex PCR, was used to amplify TCRbeta CDR3 regions from genomic DNA. In the original analysis: The number of nucleated cells in each sample was estimated from the amplification of reference gene primers within the assay. To quantify the absolute abundance of each unique TCRbeta CDR3 rearrangement, sequence reads were collapsed and filtered. For each sample, productive Simpson clonality was calculated by taking the square root of Simpson's diversity index across productive rearrangements. Held by TCRdb, this immuneACCESS table contains in-frame sequences only and omits some clones. Under half of the omission traces to an unresolved V gene where checked; the cause of the rest is unknown. V and J calls and clone size come straight from that table; D and trimming were deduced from the DNA. The sample table contains a few hundred thousand clones; only one count was recorded for about nine tenths of them. The ten largest clones represent less than 1.5% of the sample.

Concerning this clone: Its antigen is still unknown. Base qualities are missing; no much larger clone stands one base away.

The germline V gene yields SGDLS for CDR1 and YYNGEE for CDR2. Germline trimming: 3 bases from V, 0 bases from J; junction bases outside gene matches: 13. From the cysteine through the phenylalanine, the CDR3 covers 19 amino acids. The kept DNA is CDR3 alone, 57 bases in frame from the first base. This sequence was found in a man between 25 and 39 years old who had recovered from COVID-19. The sequenced sample was PBMCs or T cells enriched from blood (not recorded which). The chain couples TRBV9 to TRBJ2-5, with 11 junctional bases fitting TRBD2. The CDR3: CASSARSGLAEMYQETQYF. Here is the DNA: TGTGCCAGCAGCGCCAGATCGGGACTAGCGGAAATGTACCAAGAGACCCAGTACTTC.